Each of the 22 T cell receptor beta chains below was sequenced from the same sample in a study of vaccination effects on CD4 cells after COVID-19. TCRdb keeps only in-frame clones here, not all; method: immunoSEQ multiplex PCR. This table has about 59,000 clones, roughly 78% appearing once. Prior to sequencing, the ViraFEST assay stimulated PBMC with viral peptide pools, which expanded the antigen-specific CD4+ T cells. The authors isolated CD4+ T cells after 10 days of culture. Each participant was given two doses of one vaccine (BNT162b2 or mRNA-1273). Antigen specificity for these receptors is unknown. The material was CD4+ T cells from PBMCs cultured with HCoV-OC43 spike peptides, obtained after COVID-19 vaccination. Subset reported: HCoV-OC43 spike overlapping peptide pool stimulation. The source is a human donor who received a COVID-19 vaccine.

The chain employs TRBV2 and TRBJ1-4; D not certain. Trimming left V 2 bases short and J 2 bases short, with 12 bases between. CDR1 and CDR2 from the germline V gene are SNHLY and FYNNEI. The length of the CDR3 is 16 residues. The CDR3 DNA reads TGTGCCAGCAGTGAAATAGTGGGAGGCACTAATGAAAAACTGTTTTTT. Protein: CASSEIVGGTNEKLFF.

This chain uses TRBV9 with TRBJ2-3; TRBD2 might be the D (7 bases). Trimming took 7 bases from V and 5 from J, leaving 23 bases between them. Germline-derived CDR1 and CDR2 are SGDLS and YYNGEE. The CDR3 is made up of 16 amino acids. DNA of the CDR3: TGTGCCAGCGGGGGGGGCGGACCCTCGGGGAGAGATACGCAGTATTTT. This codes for CASGGGGPSGRDTQYF.

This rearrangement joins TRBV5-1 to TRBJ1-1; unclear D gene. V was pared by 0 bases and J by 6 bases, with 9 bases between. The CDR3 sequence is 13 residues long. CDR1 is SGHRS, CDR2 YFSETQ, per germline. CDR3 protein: CASSLDSPAEAFF. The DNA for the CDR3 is TGCGCCAGCAGCTTGGACAGCCCAGCTGAAGCTTTCTTT.

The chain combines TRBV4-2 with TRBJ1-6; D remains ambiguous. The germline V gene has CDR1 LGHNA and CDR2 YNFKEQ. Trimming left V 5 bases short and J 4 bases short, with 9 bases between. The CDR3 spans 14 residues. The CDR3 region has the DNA TGTGCCAGCAGCTTTGGAAATTATAATTCACCCCTCCACTTT. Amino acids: CASSFGNYNSPLHF.

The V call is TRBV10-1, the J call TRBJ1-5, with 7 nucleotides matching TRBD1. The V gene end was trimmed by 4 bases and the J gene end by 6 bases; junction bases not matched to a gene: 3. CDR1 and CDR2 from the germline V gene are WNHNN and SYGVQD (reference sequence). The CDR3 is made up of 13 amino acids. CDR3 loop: CASSARGPQPQHF. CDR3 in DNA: TGCGCCAGCAGTGCTAGGGGGCCTCAGCCCCAGCATTTT.

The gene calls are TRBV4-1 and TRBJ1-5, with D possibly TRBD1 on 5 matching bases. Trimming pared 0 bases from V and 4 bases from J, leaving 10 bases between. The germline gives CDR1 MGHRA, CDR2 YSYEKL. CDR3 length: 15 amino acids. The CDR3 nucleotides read TGCGCCAGCAGCCAAGATTTTGGGGGAAATCAGCCCCAGCATTTT. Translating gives CASSQDFGGNQPQHF.

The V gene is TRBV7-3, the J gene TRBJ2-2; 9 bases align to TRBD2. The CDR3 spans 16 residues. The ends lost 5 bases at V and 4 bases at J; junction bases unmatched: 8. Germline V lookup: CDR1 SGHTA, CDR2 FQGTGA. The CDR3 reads CASSPVGGGATGELFF. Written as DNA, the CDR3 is TGTGCCAGCAGCCCTGTGGGCGGGGGGGCCACCGGGGAGCTGTTTTTT.

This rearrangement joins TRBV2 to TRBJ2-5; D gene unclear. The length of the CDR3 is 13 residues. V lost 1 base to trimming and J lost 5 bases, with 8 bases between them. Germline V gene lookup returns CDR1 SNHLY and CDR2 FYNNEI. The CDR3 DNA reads TGTGCCAGCAGTGAAGGAGCTTCGGAGACCCAGTACTTC. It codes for CASSEGASETQYF. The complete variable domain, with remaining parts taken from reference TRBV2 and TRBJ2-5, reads EPEVTQTPSHQVTQMGQEVILRCVPISNHLYFYWYRQILGQKVEFLVSFYNNEISEKSEIFDDQFSVERPDGSNFTLKIRSTKLEDSAMYFCASSEGASETQYFGPGTRLLVL.

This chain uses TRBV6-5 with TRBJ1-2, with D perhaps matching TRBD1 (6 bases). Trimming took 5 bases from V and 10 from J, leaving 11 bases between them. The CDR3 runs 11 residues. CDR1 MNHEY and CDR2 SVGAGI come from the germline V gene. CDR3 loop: CASSRGAAYTF. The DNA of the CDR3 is TGTGCCAGCAGTAGGGGGGCAGCCTACACCTTC.

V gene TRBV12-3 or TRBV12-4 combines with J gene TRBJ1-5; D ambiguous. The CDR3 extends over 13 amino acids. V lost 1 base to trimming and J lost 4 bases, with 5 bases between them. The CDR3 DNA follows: TGTGCCAGCAGTTTAGATGGGAATCAGCCCCAGCATTTT. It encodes CASSLDGNQPQHF.

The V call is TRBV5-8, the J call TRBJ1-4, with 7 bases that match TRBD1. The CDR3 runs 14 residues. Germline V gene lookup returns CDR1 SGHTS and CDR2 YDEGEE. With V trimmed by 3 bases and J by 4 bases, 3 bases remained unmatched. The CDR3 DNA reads TGTGCCAGCAGCTCGGGACAGATTAATGAAAAACTGTTTTTT. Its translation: CASSSGQINEKLFF. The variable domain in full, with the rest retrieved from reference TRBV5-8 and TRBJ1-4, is EAGVTQSPTHLIKTRGQQATLRCSPISGHTSVYWYQQALGLGLQFLLWYDEGEERNRGNFPPRFSGRQFPNYSSELNVNALELEDSALYLCASSSGQINEKLFFGSGTQLSVL.

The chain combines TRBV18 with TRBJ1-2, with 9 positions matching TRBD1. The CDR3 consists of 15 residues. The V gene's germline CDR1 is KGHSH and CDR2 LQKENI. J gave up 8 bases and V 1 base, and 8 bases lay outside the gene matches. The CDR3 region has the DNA TGTGCCAGCTCACCACTGGACAGGGGAACGGACGGCTACACCTTC. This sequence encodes CASSPLDRGTDGYTF. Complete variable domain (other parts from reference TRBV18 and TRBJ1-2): NAGVMQNPRHLVRRRGQEARLRCSPMKGHSHVYWYRQLPEEGLKFMVYLQKENIIDESGMPKERFSAEFPKEGPSILRIQQVVRGDSAAYFCASSPLDRGTDGYTFGSGTRLTVV.

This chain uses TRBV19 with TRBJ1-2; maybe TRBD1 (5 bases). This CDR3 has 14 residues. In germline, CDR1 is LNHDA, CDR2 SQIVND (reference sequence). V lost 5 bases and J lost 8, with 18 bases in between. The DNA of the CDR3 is TGTGCCAGTAGTGCCCGGGACCCTAGGAGCGGCTACACCTTC. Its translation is CASSARDPRSGYTF.

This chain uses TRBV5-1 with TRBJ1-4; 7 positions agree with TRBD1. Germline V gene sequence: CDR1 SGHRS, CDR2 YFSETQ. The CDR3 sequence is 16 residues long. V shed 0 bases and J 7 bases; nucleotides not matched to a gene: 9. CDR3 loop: CASSLEGPQGGEKLFF. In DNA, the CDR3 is TGCGCCAGCAGCTTGGAAGGGCCTCAGGGGGGTGAAAAACTGTTTTTT.

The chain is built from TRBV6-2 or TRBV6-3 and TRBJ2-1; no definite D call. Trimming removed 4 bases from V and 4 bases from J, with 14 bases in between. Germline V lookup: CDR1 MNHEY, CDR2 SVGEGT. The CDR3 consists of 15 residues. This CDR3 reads CASSFQMNSYNEQFF. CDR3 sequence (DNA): TGTGCCAGCAGTTTCCAGATGAATTCATACAATGAGCAGTTCTTC.

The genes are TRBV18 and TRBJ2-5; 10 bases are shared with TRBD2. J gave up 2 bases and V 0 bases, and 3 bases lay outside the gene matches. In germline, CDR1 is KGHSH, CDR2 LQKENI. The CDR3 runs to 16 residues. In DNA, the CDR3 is TGTGCCAGCTCACCACCGGCTAGCGGGGGTCAAGAGACCCAGTACTTC. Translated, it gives CASSPPASGGQETQYF.

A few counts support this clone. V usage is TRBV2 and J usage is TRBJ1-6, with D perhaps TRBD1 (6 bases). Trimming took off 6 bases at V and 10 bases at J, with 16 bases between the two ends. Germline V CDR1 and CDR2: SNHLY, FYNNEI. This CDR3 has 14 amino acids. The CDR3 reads CASSRYREQSPLHF. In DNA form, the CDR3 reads TGTGCCAGCAGCAGATACAGGGAGCAGTCACCCCTCCACTTT.

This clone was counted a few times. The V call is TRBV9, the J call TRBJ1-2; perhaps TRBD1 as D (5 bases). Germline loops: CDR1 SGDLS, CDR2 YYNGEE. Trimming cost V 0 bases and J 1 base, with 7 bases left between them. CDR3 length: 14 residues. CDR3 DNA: TGTGCCAGCAGCGTAGGTAGGGGTAACTATGGCTACACCTTC. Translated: CASSVGRGNYGYTF.

DNA of the CDR3: TGTGCCAGCAGCGAGTACCCCCTTAATTCACCCCTCCACTTT. Translation: CASSEYPLNSPLHF. The V and J genes are TRBV9 and TRBJ1-6; D is unresolved. CDR3 size: 14 residues. The V gene's germline CDR1 is SGDLS and CDR2 YYNGEE. V shed 3 bases and J shed 6 bases, with 10 bases lying between them.

The CDR3 spells CASGLGFSGNTIYF. As DNA, the CDR3 is TGTGCTAGTGGTTTGGGGTTTTCTGGAAACACCATATATTTT. This chain uses TRBV12-5 with TRBJ1-3; D unresolved. Trimming removed 1 base from V and 1 base from J, with 5 bases in between. This CDR3 contains 14 residues. CDR1 is LGHNT, CDR2 FRNRAP, per germline. Looking up the rest from reference TRBV12-5 and TRBJ1-3 gives the full variable domain: DARVTQTPRHKVTEMGQEVTMRCQPILGHNTVFWYRQTMMQGLELLAYFRNRAPLDDSGMPKDRFSAEMPDATLATLKIQPSEPRDSAVYFCASGLGFSGNTIYFGEGSWLTVV.

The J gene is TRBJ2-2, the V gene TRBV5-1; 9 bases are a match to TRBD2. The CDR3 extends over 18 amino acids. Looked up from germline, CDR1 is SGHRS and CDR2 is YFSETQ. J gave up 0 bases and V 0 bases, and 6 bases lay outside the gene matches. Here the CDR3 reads CASSLVSSGASNTGELFF. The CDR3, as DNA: TGCGCCAGCAGCTTGGTATCTAGCGGGGCCTCGAACACCGGGGAGCTGTTTTTT.

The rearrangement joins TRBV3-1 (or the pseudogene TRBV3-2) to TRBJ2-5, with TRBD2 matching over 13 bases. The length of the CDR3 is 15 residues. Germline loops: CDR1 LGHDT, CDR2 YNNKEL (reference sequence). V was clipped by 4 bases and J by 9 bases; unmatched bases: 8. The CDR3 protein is CASSPLAGGLVSQYF. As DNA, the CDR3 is TGTGCCAGCAGCCCACTAGCGGGGGGGTTAGTGTCCCAGTACTTC.